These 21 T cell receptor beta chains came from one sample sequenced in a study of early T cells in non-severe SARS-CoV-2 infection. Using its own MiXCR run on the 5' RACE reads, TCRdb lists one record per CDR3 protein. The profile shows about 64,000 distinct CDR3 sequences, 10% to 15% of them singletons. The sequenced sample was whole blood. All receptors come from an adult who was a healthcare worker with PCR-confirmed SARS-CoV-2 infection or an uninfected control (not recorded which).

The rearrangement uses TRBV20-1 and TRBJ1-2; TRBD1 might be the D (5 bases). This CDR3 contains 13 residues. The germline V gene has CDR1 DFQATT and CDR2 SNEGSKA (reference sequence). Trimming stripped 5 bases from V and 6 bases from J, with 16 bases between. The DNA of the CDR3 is TGCAGTGCTCCGGGACGGAAAGAGAATGGCTACACCTTC. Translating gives CSAPGRKENGYTF.

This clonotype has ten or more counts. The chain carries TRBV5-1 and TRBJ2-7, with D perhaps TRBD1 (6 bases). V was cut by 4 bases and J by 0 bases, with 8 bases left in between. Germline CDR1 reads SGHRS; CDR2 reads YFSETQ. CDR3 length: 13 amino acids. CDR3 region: CASSRDNSYEQYF. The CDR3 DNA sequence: TGCGCCAGCAGCCGGGACAACTCCTACGAGCAGTACTTC.

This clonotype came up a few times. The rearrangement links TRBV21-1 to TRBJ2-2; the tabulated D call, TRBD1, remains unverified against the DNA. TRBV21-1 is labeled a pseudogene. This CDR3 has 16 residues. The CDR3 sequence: CASSHLGASNTGELFF. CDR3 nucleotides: TGTGCCAGCAGCCACCTCGGGGCTTCGAACACCGGGGAGCTGTTTTTT.

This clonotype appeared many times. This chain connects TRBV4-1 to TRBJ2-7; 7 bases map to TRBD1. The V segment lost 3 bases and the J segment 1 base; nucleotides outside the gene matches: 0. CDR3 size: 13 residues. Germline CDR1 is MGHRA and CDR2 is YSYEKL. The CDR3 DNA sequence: TGCGCCAGCAGCCAGACAGGGTCCTACGAGCAGTACTTC. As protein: CASSQTGSYEQYF.

The CDR3 protein is CASSQGLVEPGELFF. The CDR3 DNA is TGTGCCAGCAGCCAGGGACTAGTGGAGCCCGGGGAGCTGTTTTTT. This sequence joins TRBV4-2 and TRBJ2-2, with 8 nucleotides matching TRBD2. CDR1 is LGHNA, CDR2 YNFKEQ, per germline. The CDR3 runs to 15 residues. V trimming: 3 bases; J trimming: 6 bases; junction bases outside the gene matches: 6.

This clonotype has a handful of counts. The CDR3 sequence is CASSLTETQYF. The CDR3, as DNA: TGTGCCAGCAGCTTAACAGAGACCCAGTACTTC. The V call is TRBV11-2, the J call TRBJ2-5; no firm D call. Trimming took 2 bases from V and 4 from J, leaving 2 bases between them. Germline CDR1 and CDR2: SGHAT and FQNNGV. The CDR3 length is 11 residues.

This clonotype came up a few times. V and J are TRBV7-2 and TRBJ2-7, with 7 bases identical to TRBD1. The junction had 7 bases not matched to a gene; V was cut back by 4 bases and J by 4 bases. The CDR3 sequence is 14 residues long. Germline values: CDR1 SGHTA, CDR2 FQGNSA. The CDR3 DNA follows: TGTGCCAGCAGCTGGACGACAGGGCGATACGAGCAGTACTTC. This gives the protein CASSWTTGRYEQYF.

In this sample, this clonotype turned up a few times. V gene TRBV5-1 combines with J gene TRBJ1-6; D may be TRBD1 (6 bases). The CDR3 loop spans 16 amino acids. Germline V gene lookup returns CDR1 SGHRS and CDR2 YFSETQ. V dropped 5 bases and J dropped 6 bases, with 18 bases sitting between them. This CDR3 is CASRFSNRALNSPLHF. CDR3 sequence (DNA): TGCGCCAGCAGGTTCTCCAACAGGGCACTTAATTCACCCCTCCACTTT.

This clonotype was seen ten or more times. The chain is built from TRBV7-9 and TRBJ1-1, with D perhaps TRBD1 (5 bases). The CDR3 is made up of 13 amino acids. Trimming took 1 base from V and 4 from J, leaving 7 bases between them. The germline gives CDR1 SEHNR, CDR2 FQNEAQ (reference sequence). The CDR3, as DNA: TGTGCCAGCAGCTTAGATGGGGGCACTGAAGCTTTCTTT. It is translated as CASSLDGGTEAFF.

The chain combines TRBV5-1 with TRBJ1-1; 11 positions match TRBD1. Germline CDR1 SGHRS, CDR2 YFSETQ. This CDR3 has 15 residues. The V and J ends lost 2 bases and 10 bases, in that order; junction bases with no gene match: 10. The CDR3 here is CASSLTPGQGVVAFF. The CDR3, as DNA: TGCGCCAGCAGCTTAACACCGGGACAGGGGGTTGTAGCTTTCTTT.

The CDR3 nucleotides are TGCAGTGCTAGAGATAGGAGGGGCGGTTACGAGCAGTACTTC. Its protein is CSARDRRGGYEQYF. The chain couples TRBV20-1 to TRBJ2-7, with a tentative D call TRBD2 (6 bases). CDR3 length equals 14 residues. The germline V gene has CDR1 DFQATT and CDR2 SNEGSKA (reference sequence). Trimming shortened V by 0 bases and J by 4 bases, and 13 bases separated the two germline ends.

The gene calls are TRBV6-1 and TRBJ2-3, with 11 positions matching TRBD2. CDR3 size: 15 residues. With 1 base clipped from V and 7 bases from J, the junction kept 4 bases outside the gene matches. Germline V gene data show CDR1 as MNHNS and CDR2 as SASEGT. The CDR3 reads CASSEGRLAGNTQYF. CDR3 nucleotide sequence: TGTGCCAGCAGTGAAGGGCGACTAGCGGGGAATACGCAGTATTTT.

The CDR3 loop reads CASSSGQFFTHVGPQHF. CDR3 in DNA: TGTGCCAGCAGCTCGGGACAGTTTTTTACCCACGTCGGCCCCCAGCATTTT. The chain combines TRBV5-8 with TRBJ1-5; TRBD1 aligns across 7 bases. The CDR3 contains 17 residues. Germline trimming cut 3 bases from V and 10 bases from J; bases unmatched to any gene: 19. CDR1 SGHTS and CDR2 YDEGEE come from the germline V gene.

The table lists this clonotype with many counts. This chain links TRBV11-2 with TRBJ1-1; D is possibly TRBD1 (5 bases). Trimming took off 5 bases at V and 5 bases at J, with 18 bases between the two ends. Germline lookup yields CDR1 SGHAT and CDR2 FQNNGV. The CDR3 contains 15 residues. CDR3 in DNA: TGTGCCAGCAGCCCCTCGGCAGGGAAAATGACTGAAGCTTTCTTT. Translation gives CASSPSAGKMTEAFF.

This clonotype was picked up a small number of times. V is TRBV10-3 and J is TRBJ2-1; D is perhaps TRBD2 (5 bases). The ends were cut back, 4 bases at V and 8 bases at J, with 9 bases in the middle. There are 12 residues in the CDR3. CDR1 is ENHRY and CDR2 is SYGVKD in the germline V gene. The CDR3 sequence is CAISAGVDEQFF. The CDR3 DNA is TGTGCCATCAGTGCCGGGGTCGATGAGCAGTTCTTC.

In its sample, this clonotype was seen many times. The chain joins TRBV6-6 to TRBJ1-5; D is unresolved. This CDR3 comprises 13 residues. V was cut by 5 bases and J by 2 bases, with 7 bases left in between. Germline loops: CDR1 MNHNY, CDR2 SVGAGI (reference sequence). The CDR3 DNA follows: TGTGCCAGCAGTCCCGGGCGCAATCAGCCCCAGCATTTT. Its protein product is CASSPGRNQPQHF.

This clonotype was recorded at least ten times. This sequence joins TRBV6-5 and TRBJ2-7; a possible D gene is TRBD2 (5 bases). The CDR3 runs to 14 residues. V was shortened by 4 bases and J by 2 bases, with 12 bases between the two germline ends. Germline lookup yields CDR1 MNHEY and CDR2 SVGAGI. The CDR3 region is CASSSADGAYEQYF. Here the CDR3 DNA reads TGTGCCAGCAGTTCCGCGGACGGGGCCTACGAGCAGTACTTC.

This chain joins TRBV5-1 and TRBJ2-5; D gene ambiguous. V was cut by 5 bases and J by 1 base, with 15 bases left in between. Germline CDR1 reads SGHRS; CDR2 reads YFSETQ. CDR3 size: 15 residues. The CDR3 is CASSFGRQSQETQYF. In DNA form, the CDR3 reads TGCGCCAGCAGTTTCGGACGCCAGAGCCAAGAGACCCAGTACTTC.

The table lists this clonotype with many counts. CDR3 region: CASSGSNYGYTF. The CDR3 DNA is TGTGCCAGCAGCGGCTCGAACTATGGCTACACCTTC. This chain connects TRBV3-1 to TRBJ1-2, with D hard to call. The germline V and J ends were trimmed by 5 bases and 2 bases, with 6 bases remaining between them. There are 12 residues in the CDR3. In germline, CDR1 is LGHDT, CDR2 YNNKEL (reference sequence).

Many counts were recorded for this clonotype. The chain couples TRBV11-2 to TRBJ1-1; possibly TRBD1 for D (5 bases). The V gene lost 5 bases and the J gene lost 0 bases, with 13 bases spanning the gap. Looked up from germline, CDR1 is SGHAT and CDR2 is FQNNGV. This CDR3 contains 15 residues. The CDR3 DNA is TGTGCCAGCAGCCCAGGTGTGGGGGTGAACACTGAAGCTTTCTTT. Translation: CASSPGVGVNTEAFF.

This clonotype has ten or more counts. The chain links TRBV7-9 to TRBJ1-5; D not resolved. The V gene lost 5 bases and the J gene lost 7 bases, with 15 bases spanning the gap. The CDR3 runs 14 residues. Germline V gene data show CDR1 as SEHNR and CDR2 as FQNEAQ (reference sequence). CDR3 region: CASSRVGGNQPQHF. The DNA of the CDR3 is TGTGCCAGCAGCCGGGTCGGAGGGAACCAGCCCCAGCATTTT.